These 30 T cell receptor beta chains share one sample of origin, sequenced in a study of glioma-infiltrating T cells. Amplification of TCR alpha and beta CDR3 regions from RNA used iRepertoire nested multiplex PCR. TCRdb reanalysed the multiplex PCR reads using MiXCR and keeps one entry per CDR3 protein. The data contain under 130,000 distinct CDR3 sequences, around 28% of them singletons. The sample was glioma tissue, nonneoplastic brain tissue, or PBMCs (not recorded which). These receptors all stem from a human donor with low-grade glioma or glioblastoma, undergoing nonglioma brain surgery, or in good health (not recorded which).

This clonotype has ten or more counts. The chain carries TRBV2 and TRBJ2-1; TRBD1 matches at 7 bases. The J segment lost 6 bases and the V segment lost 7 bases, leaving 9 bases of the junction unmatched. Germline CDR1 reads SNHLY; CDR2 reads FYNNEI. CDR3 length equals 14 residues. CDR3 nucleotide sequence: TGTGCCAGCAAAAGGGCAGGGGGTCTCAATGAGCAGTTCTTC. Translating it yields CASKRAGGLNEQFF.

This clonotype has ten or more counts. This rearrangement joins TRBV7-2 to TRBJ1-1, with D unclear. The CDR3 has 15 amino acids. Trimming took 1 base from V and 0 from J, leaving 9 bases between them. Germline CDR1 reads SGHTA; CDR2 reads FQGNSA. DNA of the CDR3: TGTGCCAGCAGCTTAGATCAGAGCGTGAACACTGAAGCTTTCTTT. This sequence encodes CASSLDQSVNTEAFF.

This clonotype has at least ten counts. V and J are TRBV7-3 and TRBJ2-1; 11 bases match TRBD2. V lost 6 bases to trimming and J lost 2 bases; unmatched junction nucleotides: 6. There are 16 residues in the CDR3. The germline CDR1 and CDR2 sequences are SGHTA and FQGTGA. Here the CDR3 reads CASSSGTSGPYNEQFF. In nucleotides, the CDR3 is TGTGCCAGCAGTTCCGGGACTAGCGGACCCTACAATGAGCAGTTCTTC.

Concerning this clonotype itself: A single base separates this from a much larger clone, so it may be a read error. This chain connects TRBV25-1 to TRBJ2-5; 9 nucleotides agree with TRBD2. This CDR3 contains 18 residues. From germline, CDR1 is MGHDK and CDR2 SYGVNS. V was clipped by 4 bases and J by 1 base; unmatched bases: 13. CDR3 sequence (DNA): TGTGCCAGCAGTGGTCCCCGTCTAGCGGGGAACGGCCAAGAGACCCAGTACTTC. Translation gives CASSGPRLAGNGQETQYF.

This clonotype showed up just a few times. The V and J genes are TRBV5-1 and TRBJ1-1, with D possibly TRBD1 on 6 matching bases. With 0 bases removed from V and 0 bases from J, the gap between germline ends came to 9 bases. CDR1 SGHRS and CDR2 YFSETQ come from the germline V gene. The CDR3 is made up of 15 amino acids. CDR3 nucleotides: TGCGCCAGCAGCTTGGCGGCAGGGGTGAACACTGAAGCTTTCTTT. Its protein product is CASSLAAGVNTEAFF.

In regard to this clonotype: This may be a read error, as it is one base from a much larger clone. The chain carries TRBV6-9 and TRBJ1-1; D is unresolved. This CDR3 contains 13 residues. Trimming stripped 4 bases from V and 3 bases from J, with 9 bases between. Germline V lookup: CDR1 MNHGY, CDR2 SVAAGI. CDR3 loop: CASSLGPYTEAFF. The CDR3 region has the DNA TGTGCCAGCAGTTTGGGCCCGTACACTGAAGCTTTCTTT.

This clonotype was observed at least ten times. The chain employs TRBV6-1 and TRBJ2-1; D is undetermined. Germline V CDR1 and CDR2: MNHNS, SASEGT. The CDR3 consists of 12 residues. V was cut by 4 bases and J by 4 bases, with 5 bases left in between. The CDR3 protein is CASSVGYNEQFF. The CDR3 DNA is TGTGCCAGCAGTGTAGGATACAATGAGCAGTTCTTC.

This chain links TRBV3-1 with TRBJ2-1; D remains unclear. From germline, CDR1 is LGHDT and CDR2 YNNKEL (reference sequence). The CDR3 is 15 amino acids. V gave up 1 base and J gave up 9 bases, with 16 bases separating them. The CDR3 protein is CASSQGPPHGGEQFF. CDR3 DNA: TGTGCCAGCAGCCAAGGACCCCCGCACGGTGGTGAGCAGTTCTTC.

This clonotype has at least ten counts. V is TRBV7-2 and J is TRBJ2-1; the match to TRBD2 covers 9 bases. The CDR3 has 17 residues. Germline loops: CDR1 SGHTA, CDR2 FQGNSA. Trimming took 5 bases from V and 7 from J; bases not matched to a gene: 15. CDR3 in amino acids: CASSQNYERGVRNEQFF. CDR3 DNA: TGTGCCAGCAGCCAGAATTATGAGCGGGGGGTTAGGAATGAGCAGTTCTTC.

V usage is TRBV29-1 and J usage is TRBJ1-3, with 9 bases matching TRBD1. The CDR3 totals 13 residues. Trimming cost V 6 bases and J 4 bases; bases outside gene matches: 4. Germline CDR1 reads SQVTM; CDR2 reads ANQGSEA. The CDR3 region is CSVRTGDGNTIYF. The CDR3 DNA reads TGCAGCGTCCGGACAGGGGACGGAAACACCATATATTTT. The full variable domain, completed using reference TRBV29-1 and TRBJ1-3, is SAVISQKPSRDICQRGTSLTIQCQVDSQVTMMFWYRQQPGQSLTLIATANQGSEATYESGFVIDKFPISRPNLTFSTLTVSNMSPEDSSIYLCSVRTGDGNTIYFGEGSWLTVV.

This clonotype showed up many times. The rearrangement links TRBV19 to TRBJ1-1, with D unresolved. V was clipped by 4 bases and J by 6 bases, with 18 bases between them. The CDR3 contains 15 residues. Germline CDR1 reads LNHDA; CDR2 reads SQIVND (reference sequence). The DNA for the CDR3 is TGTGCCAGTAGTACCGGCCAGCTCCTGGAAGCTGAAGCTTTCTTT. It is translated as CASSTGQLLEAEAFF. Variable domain in full (rest from reference TRBV19 and TRBJ1-1): DGGITQSPKYLFRKEGQNVTLSCEQNLNHDAMYWYRQDPGQGLRLIYYSQIVNDFQKGDIAEGYSVSREKKESFPLTVTSAQKNPTAFYLCASSTGQLLEAEAFFGQGTRLTVV.

This sequence joins TRBV12-3 or TRBV12-4 and TRBJ1-3; possible D gene TRBD1, 5 bases. With 4 bases removed from V and 7 bases from J, the gap between germline ends came to 14 bases. The CDR3 contains 14 residues. The CDR3 spells CASSSQTGVNTIYF. For the CDR3, the DNA is TGTGCCAGCAGTTCCCAAACAGGCGTTAACACCATATATTTT.

This chain uses TRBV19 with TRBJ1-6, with D unclear. V lost 7 bases, J lost 9 bases, and 19 bases lay in between. The CDR3 has 15 amino acids. Germline V gives CDR1 LNHDA, CDR2 SQIVND (reference sequence). This CDR3 is CASTVKSGSPSPLHF. The DNA for the CDR3 is TGTGCCAGTACCGTTAAATCCGGCTCGCCTTCACCCCTCCACTTT.

This clonotype came up many times. V and J are TRBV19 and TRBJ2-1; D not certain. Trimming removed 3 bases at V and 0 bases at J, with 6 bases between. Looked up from germline, CDR1 is LNHDA and CDR2 is SQIVND (reference sequence). The CDR3 is 14 amino acids. The CDR3 DNA follows: TGTGCCAGTAGTATCATAAGCTCCTACAATGAGCAGTTCTTC. It translates to CASSIISSYNEQFF.

The table lists this clonotype with many counts. The chain has TRBV18 and TRBJ2-7; D may correspond to TRBD1 or TRBD2 (6 bases each). The CDR3 spans 14 residues. The germline V and J ends were trimmed by 0 bases and 7 bases, with 13 bases remaining between them. Germline V gives CDR1 KGHSH, CDR2 LQKENI. The CDR3, as DNA: TGTGCCAGCTCACCACCGTGGGGGGCCAGGGAGCAGTACTTC. It specifies CASSPPWGAREQYF. The full variable domain, completed using reference TRBV18 and TRBJ2-7, is NAGVMQNPRHLVRRRGQEARLRCSPMKGHSHVYWYRQLPEEGLKFMVYLQKENIIDESGMPKERFSAEFPKEGPSILRIQQVVRGDSAAYFCASSPPWGAREQYFGPGTRLTVT.

This clonotype was observed many times. The chain is built from TRBV20-1 and TRBJ2-3; no definite D call. V dropped 6 bases and J dropped 0 bases, with 7 bases sitting between them. Germline lookup yields CDR1 DFQATT and CDR2 SNEGSKA (reference sequence). There are 12 residues in the CDR3. The CDR3: CSAPLSTDTQYF. As DNA, the CDR3 is TGCAGTGCCCCCCTGAGCACAGATACGCAGTATTTT.

As regards this clonotype: Given the absence of the conserved phenylalanine or tryptophan at the CDR3 end, a read error is likely. This chain's CDR3 is CASILNRDSTKESQYL. Here the CDR3 DNA reads TGCGCCAGCATTCTCAACCGGGACAGTACAAAAGAGAGCCAGTACTTA. The J gene is TRBJ2-5, the V gene TRBV5-4, with TRBD1 identical over 7 bases. Germline CDR1 is SGHNT and CDR2 is YYREEE (reference sequence). The CDR3 is 16 amino acids.

This clonotype was detected many times. This chain uses TRBV20-1 with TRBJ1-1; TRBD1 is a possible D gene (6 bases). The CDR3 loop spans 13 amino acids. V gave up 6 bases and J gave up 2 bases, with 13 bases separating them. Germline V gene sequence: CDR1 DFQATT, CDR2 SNEGSKA (reference sequence). The CDR3 sequence is CSALRGDNTEAFF. CDR3 nucleotides: TGCAGTGCCCTTAGGGGGGATAACACTGAAGCTTTCTTT.

For this clonotype: Since a much larger clone is just one base distant, this may be a read error. This chain links TRBV18 with TRBJ2-3; D call uncertain. The CDR3 runs to 14 residues. V lost 2 bases to trimming and J lost 7 bases, with 13 bases between them. The germline V gene has CDR1 KGHSH and CDR2 LQKENI. CDR3 in DNA: TGTGCCAGCTCACCATTCCCCTCTGGACATACGCAGTATTTT. Protein product: CASSPFPSGHTQYF.

The rearrangement uses TRBV7-2 and TRBJ2-5; TRBD2 agrees at 8 bases. Looked up from germline, CDR1 is SGHTA and CDR2 is FQGNSA. V shed 4 bases and J 5 bases; nucleotides not matched to a gene: 6. The CDR3 has 14 amino acids. Here the CDR3 DNA reads TGTGCCAGCAGCTCCGACGGGGGGGCGGAGACCCAGTACTTC. This sequence encodes CASSSDGGAETQYF. Variable domain in full (rest from reference TRBV7-2 and TRBJ2-5): GAGVSQSPSNKVTEKGKDVELRCDPISGHTALYWYRQSLGQGLEFLIYFQGNSAPDKSGLPSDRFSAERTGGSVSTLTIQRTQQEDSAVYLCASSSDGGAETQYFGPGTRLLVL.

This clonotype has ten or more counts. The chain couples TRBV15 to TRBJ2-5; 9 bases match TRBD1. CDR1 is LNHNV, CDR2 YYDKDF, per germline (reference sequence). V lost 3 bases and J lost 5; bases outside the gene matches: 1. This CDR3 has 13 residues. In DNA form, the CDR3 reads TGTGCCACCAGCAGTGGACAGGGGGAGACCCAGTACTTC. Amino acid sequence: CATSSGQGETQYF.

The chain carries TRBV19 and TRBJ1-2, with a possible D match to TRBD1 (5 bases). Germline assignment: CDR1 LNHDA and CDR2 SQIVND (reference sequence). V was shortened by 3 bases and J by 6 bases, with 11 bases between the two germline ends. The CDR3 is 13 amino acids. This CDR3 is CASSISGADGYTF. CDR3 nucleotides: TGTGCCAGTAGTATTTCCGGGGCGGATGGCTACACCTTC.

This clonotype has at least ten counts. The chain joins TRBV28 to TRBJ1-5; 7 nucleotides line up with TRBD1. J lost 1 base, V lost 6 bases, and 0 bases had no gene match. Looked up from germline, CDR1 is MDHEN and CDR2 is SYDVKM. The CDR3 contains 13 residues. This CDR3 is CASRGGSNQPQHF. CDR3 sequence (DNA): TGTGCCAGCAGAGGGGGCAGCAATCAGCCCCAGCATTTT.

Concerning this clonotype: Since a much larger clone is just one base distant, this may be a read error. The chain joins TRBV20-1 to TRBJ1-3; D is uncertain. There are 13 residues in the CDR3. The germline V gene has CDR1 DFQATT and CDR2 SNEGSKA (reference sequence). CDR3 amino acids: CGARRGLGNTIYF. For the CDR3, the DNA is TGCGGTGCTAGGAGAGGCCTTGGAAACACCATATATTTT.

This clonotype was seen repeatedly, ten times or more. CDR3 loop: CASSYSNYRETANEQFF. CDR3 in DNA: TGTGCCAGCAGTTACTCGAATTACAGGGAAACGGCCAATGAGCAGTTCTTC. The chain employs TRBV6-2 or TRBV6-3 and TRBJ2-1, with D possibly matching TRBD1 (6 bases). V was trimmed by 0 bases and J by 6 bases, leaving 18 bases between them. There are 17 residues in the CDR3. In germline, CDR1 is MNHEY, CDR2 SVGEGT.

The chain carries TRBV29-1 and TRBJ1-1; D call uncertain. CDR1 SQVTM and CDR2 ANQGSEA come from the germline V gene. The germline V and J ends were trimmed by 2 bases and 6 bases, with 13 bases remaining between them. CDR3 size: 13 residues. CDR3 protein: CSVEIEAWAEAFF. The CDR3 nucleotides read TGCAGCGTTGAAATCGAGGCATGGGCTGAAGCTTTCTTT.

A note on this clonotype: With a much larger clone just one base away, this may be a read error. The CDR3 sequence is CATQTLHGALETQYF. As DNA, the CDR3 is TGTGCCACGCAGACTCTACATGGGGCATTGGAGACCCAGTACTTC. This chain connects TRBV15 to TRBJ2-5, with D maybe TRBD1 (5 bases). Germline V lookup: CDR1 LNHNV, CDR2 YYDKDF (reference sequence). V was cut by 9 bases and J by 5 bases, with 22 bases left in between. The CDR3 length is 15 residues.

This clonotype appeared many times. The chain recombines TRBV20-1 with TRBJ2-3; D may be TRBD2 (5 bases). Per germline, CDR1 DFQATT and CDR2 SNEGSKA (reference sequence). V gave up 2 bases and J gave up 2 bases, with 8 bases separating them. The CDR3 is made up of 13 amino acids. CDR3 in DNA: TGCAGTGCTAGACTAGCCCACACAGATACGCAGTATTTT. Translating gives CSARLAHTDTQYF.

This clonotype was counted a few times. In DNA form, the CDR3 reads TGCGCCAGCAGCCAAGGCGCTAGCGGGGGGGCGAATGAGCAGTTCTTC. Translation gives CASSQGASGGANEQFF. The chain employs TRBV4-3 and TRBJ2-1; the match to TRBD2 covers 12 bases. The V and J ends lost 1 base and 7 bases, in that order; junction bases with no gene match: 5. The CDR3 sequence is 16 residues long. The germline CDR1 and CDR2 sequences are LGHNA and YSLEER.

With regard to this clonotype: A much larger clone is a single base away; this may be a read error. The rearrangement joins TRBV7-2 to TRBJ2-7, with D uncertain. The germline V gene encodes CDR1 SGHTA and CDR2 FQGNSA. This CDR3 contains 15 residues. V was pared by 5 bases and J by 2 bases, with 16 bases between. The CDR3 loop is CASSVLGIYAYEQYF. The CDR3 nucleotides are TGTGCCAGCAGCGTACTTGGAATTTATGCCTACGAGCAGTACTTC.